Each of the 15 T cell receptor beta chains below was sequenced from the same sample in a study of early T cells in non-severe SARS-CoV-2 infection. TCRdb reanalysed the 5' RACE reads using MiXCR and keeps one entry per CDR3 protein. This repertoire shows more than 75,000 distinct CDR3 sequences, about 15% found once; its top ten account for 5% to 7%. Sequencing used whole blood. Receptors originate from an adult who was a healthcare worker with PCR-confirmed SARS-CoV-2 infection or an uninfected control (not recorded which).

The J gene is TRBJ1-4, the V gene TRBV29-1, with TRBD1 as a possible D gene (5 bases). Per germline, CDR1 SQVTM and CDR2 ANQGSEA. Trimming removed 3 bases at V and 2 bases at J, with 7 bases between. This CDR3 comprises 13 residues. Here the CDR3 reads CSVDGGTNEKLFF. The CDR3 bases are TGCAGCGTTGATGGGGGGACTAATGAAAAACTGTTTTTT. The full variable domain, rest sourced from reference TRBV29-1 and TRBJ1-4, is SAVISQKPSRDICQRGTSLTIQCQVDSQVTMMFWYRQQPGQSLTLIATANQGSEATYESGFVIDKFPISRPNLTFSTLTVSNMSPEDSSIYLCSVDGGTNEKLFFGSGTQLSVL.

This clonotype was recorded a few times. The genes are TRBV20-1 and TRBJ2-1, with 9 bases fitting TRBD2. Germline CDR1 is DFQATT and CDR2 is SNEGSKA (reference sequence). The CDR3 is made up of 15 amino acids. J lost 4 bases, V lost 6 bases, and 10 bases had no gene match. CDR3 coding DNA: TGCAGTGCCCGGTTAGGTAGCGGGGGATACAATGAGCAGTTCTTC. Its protein product is CSARLGSGGYNEQFF.

V is TRBV5-4 and J is TRBJ2-7; D gene unclear. Trimming removed 1 base at V and 2 bases at J, with 1 base between. The CDR3 consists of 11 residues. Per germline, CDR1 SGHNT and CDR2 YYREEE (reference sequence). CDR3 sequence: CASSLPYEQYF. The CDR3 coding sequence is TGTGCCAGCAGCTTGCCCTACGAGCAGTACTTC.

This clonotype appeared a few times. The chain couples TRBV24-1 to TRBJ2-3, with 9 bases fitting TRBD2. Germline V gene data show CDR1 as KGHDR and CDR2 as SFDVKD. This CDR3 is 14 amino acids long. The junction had 5 bases not matched to a gene; V was cut back by 8 bases and J by 3 bases. CDR3 nucleotides: TGTGCCACCAAGACTAGCGGAGGGACAGATACGCAGTATTTT. This codes for CATKTSGGTDTQYF.

This clonotype was counted many times. The rearrangement joins TRBV7-2 to TRBJ2-7; perhaps TRBD2 as D (5 bases). Germline loops: CDR1 SGHTA, CDR2 FQGNSA. This CDR3 region has 15 residues. The germline V and J ends were trimmed by 2 bases and 1 base, with 12 bases remaining between them. CDR3 bases: TGTGCCAGCAGCTTACGCGCGGGTCTGTCCTACGAGCAGTACTTC. Translated: CASSLRAGLSYEQYF. The variable domain in full, with the rest retrieved from reference TRBV7-2 and TRBJ2-7, is GAGVSQSPSNKVTEKGKDVELRCDPISGHTALYWYRQSLGQGLEFLIYFQGNSAPDKSGLPSDRFSAERTGGSVSTLTIQRTQQEDSAVYLCASSLRAGLSYEQYFGPGTRLTVT.

This clonotype came up a few times. The rearrangement joins TRBV27 to TRBJ2-7, with 9 positions matching TRBD1. The germline V gene encodes CDR1 MNHEY and CDR2 SMNVEV (reference sequence). This CDR3 spans 14 amino acids. V gave up 6 bases and J gave up 6 bases; unmatched junction bases: 9. The CDR3 coding sequence is TGTGCCAGCAGGCTACAGGGGGCATTCGGCGAGCAGTACTTC. Translated: CASRLQGAFGEQYF.

A few counts support this clonotype. V gene TRBV12-5 combines with J gene TRBJ2-5; 8 bases align to TRBD2. Trimming took 0 bases from V and 3 from J; bases not matched to a gene: 12. The CDR3 contains 18 residues. Germline V gene data show CDR1 as LGHNT and CDR2 as FRNRAP. CDR3 nucleotides: TGTGCTAGTGGTTTGGTAGGAACTAGCGGCGGGGTCAAAGAGACCCAGTACTTC. Its translation is CASGLVGTSGGVKETQYF.

The chain links TRBV6-2 or TRBV6-3 to TRBJ1-3; no clear D. The CDR3 extends over 13 amino acids. Germline values: CDR1 MNHEY, CDR2 SVGEGT. V was clipped by 6 bases and J by 0 bases, with 6 bases between them. The CDR3 region is CASRQFSGNTIYF. The CDR3 nucleotides are TGTGCCAGCAGACAGTTCTCTGGAAACACCATATATTTT.

This chain uses TRBV5-1 with TRBJ2-7; D unclear. Germline V gene data show CDR1 as SGHRS and CDR2 as YFSETQ. The CDR3 is 15 residues long. Trimming left V 3 bases short and J 4 bases short, with 17 bases between. CDR3 in amino acids: CASSYQTTFEYEQYF. CDR3 nucleotide sequence: TGCGCCAGCAGCTACCAGACCACCTTCGAGTACGAGCAGTACTTC.

The V gene is TRBV11-2, the J gene TRBJ2-2; D unresolved. The CDR3 contains 13 residues. Germline V gene lookup returns CDR1 SGHAT and CDR2 FQNNGV. V was clipped by 6 bases and J by 1 base, with 6 bases between them. The CDR3 here is CASRIGNTGELFF. The CDR3 nucleotides read TGTGCCAGCAGAATCGGGAACACCGGGGAGCTGTTTTTT.

The chain is built from TRBV2 and TRBJ1-1; no definite D call. The CDR3 runs to 14 residues. Between the trimmed V and J ends, which lost 1 base and 0 bases, there was a span of 6 bases. In germline, CDR1 is SNHLY, CDR2 FYNNEI. As DNA, the CDR3 is TGTGCCAGCAGTGAAGGTGTATTGAACACTGAAGCTTTCTTT. This gives the protein CASSEGVLNTEAFF. Supplemented by reference TRBV2 and TRBJ1-1, the full variable domain reads EPEVTQTPSHQVTQMGQEVILRCVPISNHLYFYWYRQILGQKVEFLVSFYNNEISEKSEIFDDQFSVERPDGSNFTLKIRSTKLEDSAMYFCASSEGVLNTEAFFGQGTRLTVV.

The chain combines TRBV28 with TRBJ1-2; 11 positions agree with TRBD1. The CDR3 sequence is 14 residues long. The V and J ends lost 3 bases and 5 bases, in that order; junction bases with no gene match: 2. Germline V gives CDR1 MDHEN, CDR2 SYDVKM. CDR3 residues: CASSFGQGAYGYTF. The DNA of the CDR3 is TGTGCCAGCAGTTTCGGACAGGGGGCTTATGGCTACACCTTC.

The chain's CDR3 is CASSLRGGRLASTLVETQYF. The CDR3, as DNA: TGTGCCAGCAGTTTACGCGGGGGGAGACTAGCGTCAACCCTTGTGGAGACCCAGTACTTC. This chain links TRBV12-3 or TRBV12-4 with TRBJ2-5, with TRBD2 identical over 8 bases. CDR3 size: 20 residues. Unmatched junction bases numbered 22, after V lost 2 bases and J lost 5 bases.

This clonotype occurred a few times. The chain recombines TRBV7-8 with TRBJ1-5; D perhaps matches TRBD1 (5 bases). The germline V gene has CDR1 SGHVS and CDR2 FQNEAQ. The CDR3 covers 16 residues. Trimming pared 5 bases from V and 3 bases from J, leaving 17 bases between. CDR3 region: CASSTMGDGNNQPQHF. DNA of the CDR3: TGTGCCAGCAGCACTATGGGGGACGGAAACAATCAGCCCCAGCATTTT.

The gene calls are TRBV12-3 or TRBV12-4 and TRBJ1-2, with TRBD1 matching over 10 bases. V lost 1 base to trimming and J lost 8 bases; unmatched junction nucleotides: 4. The length of the CDR3 is 14 residues. The CDR3 loop is CASSLGQGARGYTF. CDR3 coding DNA: TGTGCCAGCAGTTTAGGACAGGGGGCGCGAGGCTACACCTTC.